These 13 T cell receptor beta chains came from one sample sequenced in a study of CD8 T cells in Susac syndrome (dated by TCRdb to between 2018 and 2021). To prepare the library, the immunoSEQ multiplex PCR assay was applied. RNA was extracted with the RNeasy kit and 0.5 to 1 ug was reverse transcribed using random hexamers. The public reads were reprocessed in TCRdb via fastp at Q25 and MiXCR, keeping in-frame beta chains. For every CDR3 protein sequence, its rows merge into one entry that carries the most common genes and DNA. For this sample there are fewer than 200,000 distinct CDR3 sequences; 75% to 95% appear just once. About 0.1% of the sample comes from the top ten. The source material was CD4+ T cells from PBMCs. The receptors shown here come from a human donor with Susac syndrome.

This clonotype was picked up one time. The J gene is TRBJ1-2, the V gene TRBV27, with D perhaps TRBD1 (6 bases). Per the germline V gene, CDR1 is MNHEY and CDR2 is SMNVEV (reference sequence). The V end lost 6 bases, the J end lost 8 bases, and 13 bases lay between the germline ends. This CDR3 region has 12 residues. In DNA, the CDR3 is TGTGCCAGCAGACAGGGTGGTAGGGGCTACACCTTC. This encodes CASRQGGRGYTF.

The chain recombines TRBV12-3 or TRBV12-4 with TRBJ2-2; TRBD2 agrees at 7 bases. CDR3 size: 16 residues. The junction had 12 bases not matched to a gene; V was cut back by 6 bases and J by 5 bases. The CDR3 region is CASSSSRGTMTGELFF. The CDR3 DNA follows: TGTGCCAGCAGCTCCTCCCGCGGGACTATGACCGGGGAGCTGTTTTTT.

The chain combines TRBV2 with TRBJ1-5; 8 bases align to TRBD1. Germline loops: CDR1 SNHLY, CDR2 FYNNEI. The J segment lost 7 bases and the V segment lost 6 bases, leaving 5 bases of the junction unmatched. This CDR3 spans 13 amino acids. The CDR3 sequence is CASSQTGAQPQHF. The CDR3 DNA follows: TGTGCCAGCAGCCAGACAGGGGCCCAGCCCCAGCATTTT.

The rearrangement links TRBV7-8 to TRBJ1-3; no clear D gene. The CDR3 is made up of 15 amino acids. The germline CDR1 and CDR2 sequences are SGHVS and FQNEAQ. V was pared by 2 bases and J by 0 bases, with 8 bases between. The CDR3 reads CASSLTEYSGNTIYF. CDR3 sequence (DNA): TGTGCCAGCAGCTTAACGGAATACTCTGGAAACACCATATATTTT. The full variable domain, completed using reference TRBV7-8 and TRBJ1-3, is GAGVSQSPRYKVAKRGQDVALRCDPISGHVSLFWYQQALGQGPEFLTYFQNEAQLDKSGLPSDRFFAERPEGSVSTLKIQRTQQEDSAVYLCASSLTEYSGNTIYFGEGSWLTVV.

V usage is TRBV20-1 and J usage is TRBJ1-1; TRBD1 matches at 11 bases. Germline lookup yields CDR1 DFQATT and CDR2 SNEGSKA (reference sequence). The V gene end was trimmed by 0 bases and the J gene end by 1 base; junction bases not matched to a gene: 7. The CDR3 loop spans 17 amino acids. The CDR3 region is CSARDRTGTGGNTEAFF. For the CDR3, the DNA is TGCAGTGCTAGAGACCGTACCGGGACAGGGGGGAACACTGAAGCTTTCTTT.

The chain has TRBV5-5 and TRBJ2-1; TRBD2 aligns across 10 bases. V was pared by 6 bases and J by 7 bases, with 13 bases of the junction left unmatched. Per germline, CDR1 SGHKS and CDR2 YYEKEE (reference sequence). This CDR3 region has 16 residues. CDR3 DNA sequence: TGTGCCAGCACCTGGGGTAGTAGCGGGGGGTGGAATGAGCAGTTCTTC. Encoded protein: CASTWGSSGGWNEQFF.

The V call is TRBV3-1, the J call TRBJ1-1; no reliable D call. The germline CDR1 and CDR2 sequences are LGHDT and YNNKEL (reference sequence). The CDR3 length is 15 residues. V lost 3 bases and J 3 bases, leaving 14 bases between the germline ends. CDR3 amino acids: CASSQWSDRDTEAFF. The CDR3 coding sequence is TGTGCCAGCAGCCAGTGGTCAGATCGGGACACTGAAGCTTTCTTT. Filled out from reference TRBV3-1 and TRBJ1-1, the complete variable domain reads DTAVSQTPKYLVTQMGNDKSIKCEQNLGHDTMYWYKQDSKKFLKIMFSYNNKELIINETVPNRFSPKSPDKAHLNLHINSLELGDSAVYFCASSQWSDRDTEAFFGQGTRLTVV.

V gene TRBV29-1 combines with J gene TRBJ2-5; 8 nucleotides agree with TRBD1. This CDR3 spans 13 amino acids. The germline gives CDR1 SQVTM, CDR2 ANQGSEA. V lost 4 bases, J lost 4 bases, and 5 bases stayed unmatched. CDR3 sequence (DNA): TGCAGCGTTGCTCCAGGGGGCTCAGAGACCCAGTACTTC. This codes for CSVAPGGSETQYF.

This rearrangement joins TRBV12-3 or TRBV12-4 to TRBJ1-5, with a possible D match to TRBD1 (6 bases). The CDR3 contains 15 residues. V was shortened by 4 bases and J by 6 bases, with 16 bases between the two germline ends. In DNA form, the CDR3 reads TGTGCCAGCAGTTCTTCAGGGGTCCTCGGTCAGCCCCAGCATTTT. Protein: CASSSSGVLGQPQHF.

Written as DNA, the CDR3 is TGTGCCACCGTAGGGACTAGCGGGGGGGCCTTGCGGAATGAGCAGTTCTTC. This sequence encodes CATVGTSGGALRNEQFF. V gene TRBV6-1 combines with J gene TRBJ2-1; TRBD2 agrees at 16 bases. CDR1 MNHNS and CDR2 SASEGT come from the germline V gene. V dropped 10 bases and J dropped 7; count of bases not matched to a gene: 13. CDR3 length: 17 amino acids.

This chain uses TRBV6-6 with TRBJ2-3; a possible D gene is TRBD1 (6 bases). This CDR3 has 15 amino acids. The germline gives CDR1 MNHNY, CDR2 SVGAGI (reference sequence). V lost 0 bases and J lost 3, with 10 bases in between. The chain's CDR3 is CASSYSPGETDTQYF. As DNA, the CDR3 is TGTGCCAGCAGTTACTCGCCAGGGGAAACAGATACGCAGTATTTT.

V gene TRBV20-1 combines with J gene TRBJ1-5, with TRBD1 identical over 8 bases. From germline, CDR1 is DFQATT and CDR2 SNEGSKA (reference sequence). The CDR3 has 14 amino acids. V lost 5 bases, J lost 6 bases, and 9 bases stayed unmatched. The DNA for the CDR3 is TGCAGTGCTGGTGGACAGGGCTCCGGTCAGCCCCAGCATTTT. This encodes CSAGGQGSGQPQHF.

The chain is built from TRBV20-1 and TRBJ1-1; the D gene is possibly TRBD1 (5 bases). Per germline, CDR1 DFQATT and CDR2 SNEGSKA (reference sequence). CDR3 size: 14 residues. The V and J ends lost 0 bases and 0 bases respectively, with 8 bases between them. The CDR3, as DNA: TGCAGTGCTAGAGATGCGGGACTGAACACTGAAGCTTTCTTT. This translates into CSARDAGLNTEAFF.